One sample yielded the 26 T cell receptor beta chains listed below, sequenced in a study of PD-L1 blockade in urothelial cancer. Produced via immunoSEQ multiplex PCR; TCRdb's table is partial and in-frame only. The sample lists some 52,000 clones, about 72% seen once, with 3.6% in the top ten. The sample in question was PBMCs, obtained around atezolizumab (anti-PD-L1) treatment. The receptors were sampled from an older man with urothelial cancer.

This clone has only a few counts. This chain uses TRBV30 with TRBJ1-4; no firm D call. Germline V gives CDR1 GTSNPN, CDR2 SVGIG (reference sequence). This CDR3 is 15 amino acids long. For the CDR3, the DNA is TGTGTACTTACCAAAGGAGCGAGTCACACTGGGAAACTGTTTTTT. This sequence encodes CVLTKGASHTGKLFF.

The chain combines TRBV9 with TRBJ2-2, with D perhaps matching TRBD1 (5 bases). CDR3 length: 18 amino acids. Germline loops: CDR1 SGDLS, CDR2 YYNGEE. The ends were cut back, 3 bases at V and 4 bases at J, with 22 bases in the middle. CDR3 nucleotide sequence: TGTGCCAGCAGCGCCCTCTCCTCGGTGGGGCGACGCACCGGGGAGCTGTTTTTT. Protein product: CASSALSSVGRRTGELFF.

This chain connects TRBV27 to TRBJ1-5; D is possibly TRBD1 (5 bases). With 0 bases removed from V and 1 base from J, the gap between germline ends came to 13 bases. The CDR3 totals 17 residues. Germline loops: CDR1 MNHEY, CDR2 SMNVEV (reference sequence). The CDR3 DNA reads as TGTGCCAGCAGTTTATCGCCCGCGGGGCAGAGCAATCAGCCCCAGCATTTT. This encodes CASSLSPAGQSNQPQHF.

The table lists this clone with a few counts. For the CDR3, the DNA is TGTGCCAGCAGCAAACCGATAGGACTAGCGGGGACCAATGAGCAGTTCTTC. Translating gives CASSKPIGLAGTNEQFF. The rearrangement links TRBV21-1 to TRBJ2-1; the DNA was not compared with TRBD2, the D call given in the table. TRBV21-1 is designated a pseudogene. This CDR3 has 17 amino acids.

The genes are TRBV5-4 and TRBJ2-5; TRBD1 matches 10 bases. V lost 2 bases, J lost 4 bases, and 2 bases stayed unmatched. The germline V gene encodes CDR1 SGHNT and CDR2 YYREEE (reference sequence). The CDR3 consists of 14 residues. As DNA, the CDR3 is TGTGCCAGCAGCTTTGACAGGGGGCGAGAGACCCAGTACTTC. Protein: CASSFDRGRETQYF.

The gene calls are TRBV29-1 and TRBJ2-7, with 8 bases fitting TRBD2. CDR3 length equals 16 residues. Germline values: CDR1 SQVTM, CDR2 ANQGSEA. With V trimmed by 6 bases and J by 3 bases, 16 bases remained unmatched. CDR3 residues: CSVRGLAGPGRYEQYF. The CDR3 bases are TGCAGCGTCCGGGGGCTAGCGGGTCCCGGCCGCTACGAGCAGTACTTC.

This clone was seen only a few times. The chain couples TRBV7-9 to TRBJ2-5; tentative D call: TRBD2 (5 bases). The CDR3 has 18 residues. The germline V gene encodes CDR1 SEHNR and CDR2 FQNEAQ (reference sequence). Between the trimmed V and J ends, which lost 5 bases and 5 bases, there was a span of 27 bases. CDR3 coding DNA: TGTGCCAGCAGCCCCATCCCTGGGTGGGAGAGGTATTTGGAGACCCAGTACTTC. Translation gives CASSPIPGWERYLETQYF.

The count of this clone is one. V gene TRBV11-3 combines with J gene TRBJ2-7; a weak D match, TRBD1 (6 bases). The germline CDR1 and CDR2 sequences are SGHNT and YENEEA. This CDR3 is built from 14 residues. With 2 bases removed from V and 0 bases from J, the gap between germline ends came to 8 bases. The CDR3 DNA sequence: TGTGCCAGCAGCTTACCGGGACACTCCTACGAGCAGTACTTC. It yields the protein CASSLPGHSYEQYF.

A few counts support this clone. V usage is TRBV9 and J usage is TRBJ1-3; the D gene is possibly TRBD1 (6 bases). The germline gives CDR1 SGDLS, CDR2 YYNGEE. With 0 bases removed from V and 2 bases from J, the gap between germline ends came to 12 bases. CDR3 length: 16 amino acids. Here the CDR3 DNA reads TGTGCCAGCAGCGTAGGGTCACAGGGAACTGGAAACACCATATATTTT. Its translation: CASSVGSQGTGNTIYF.

V gene TRBV5-4 combines with J gene TRBJ2-5, with D maybe TRBD1 (7 bases). V lost 4 bases and J 3 bases, leaving 10 bases between the germline ends. The CDR3 extends over 13 amino acids. Germline V gene data show CDR1 as SGHNT and CDR2 as YYREEE (reference sequence). CDR3 sequence: CASSRRGEETQYF. The CDR3 region has the DNA TGTGCCAGCAGCCGCAGGGGGGAAGAGACCCAGTACTTC.

The CDR3 is CASAEGTGDTRQFF. CDR3 bases: TGTGCCTCTGCAGAAGGGACAGGGGATACAAGGCAGTTCTTC. The chain recombines TRBV6-5 with TRBJ2-1; 10 nucleotides match TRBD1. The junction had 16 bases not matched to a gene; V was cut back by 11 bases and J by 12 bases. Germline loops: CDR1 MNHEY, CDR2 SVGAGI. CDR3 size: 14 residues.

The rearrangement uses TRBV4-3 and TRBJ1-1, with D possibly matching TRBD1 (5 bases). Trimming took 0 bases from V and 1 from J, leaving 6 bases between them. Germline V CDR1 and CDR2: LGHNA, YSLEER. CDR3 length: 14 amino acids. In nucleotides, the CDR3 is TGCGCCAGCAGCCAAGACAGGGCGAACACTGAAGCTTTCTTT. Protein sequence: CASSQDRANTEAFF.

This chain connects TRBV10-3 to TRBJ2-3, with 7 bases aligning to TRBD1. Trimming took 2 bases from V and 2 from J; bases not matched to a gene: 7. This CDR3 comprises 16 residues. CDR1 ENHRY and CDR2 SYGVKD come from the germline V gene. CDR3 region: CAISEGGRGYTDTQYF. CDR3 nucleotides: TGTGCCATCAGTGAGGGTGGCAGGGGGTACACAGATACGCAGTATTTT.

This sequence joins TRBV6-6 and TRBJ1-2, with TRBD1 identical over 7 bases. CDR1 and CDR2 (germline): MNHNY, SVGAGI (reference sequence). This CDR3 spans 12 amino acids. V trimming: 4 bases; J trimming: 5 bases; junction bases outside the gene matches: 1. CDR3 DNA: TGTGCCAGCAGTTCAGGGGGTTATGGCTACACCTTC. This codes for CASSSGGYGYTF.

The rearrangement uses TRBV6-6 and TRBJ2-7, with a tentative D call TRBD1 (5 bases). The germline CDR1 and CDR2 sequences are MNHNY and SVGAGI (reference sequence). The CDR3 extends over 14 amino acids. V shed 6 bases and J shed 0 bases, with 12 bases lying between them. The chain's CDR3 is CASRRTSSSYEQYF. The CDR3 DNA follows: TGTGCCAGCAGACGGACAAGTAGCTCCTACGAGCAGTACTTC.

This chain links TRBV5-1 with TRBJ1-2; 8 bases align to TRBD1. There are 14 residues in the CDR3. Germline V gene sequence: CDR1 SGHRS, CDR2 YFSETQ. Unmatched junction bases numbered 8, after V lost 7 bases and J lost 3 bases. CDR3 protein: CASGSDRGDYGYTF. The DNA of the CDR3 is TGCGCCAGCGGATCAGACAGGGGCGACTATGGCTACACCTTC.

The chain carries TRBV5-1 and TRBJ2-1; 8 positions match TRBD2. The CDR3 is 16 residues long. With 0 bases clipped from V and 10 bases from J, the junction kept 12 bases outside the gene matches. Per germline, CDR1 SGHRS and CDR2 YFSETQ. The CDR3, as DNA: TGCGCCAGCAGCTTGGCGGGAGGGAGCCCCATTAACGAGCAGTTCTTC. Its protein is CASSLAGGSPINEQFF.

V gene TRBV5-4 combines with J gene TRBJ1-1, with D uncertain. Between the trimmed V and J ends, which lost 4 bases and 0 bases, there was a span of 13 bases. Germline V gives CDR1 SGHNT, CDR2 YYREEE (reference sequence). This CDR3 is 15 amino acids long. CDR3 sequence reads: CASSQDPGMNTEAFF. For the CDR3, the DNA is TGTGCCAGCAGCCAGGATCCGGGAATGAACACTGAAGCTTTCTTT.

The rearrangement joins TRBV6-5 to TRBJ1-1; unclear D gene. Germline values: CDR1 MNHEY, CDR2 SVGAGI. V lost 7 bases, J lost 9 bases, and 15 bases lay in between. The CDR3 sequence is 12 residues long. CDR3 sequence (DNA): TGTGCCAGCACAAGGGTTGGAGGGAAAGCTTTCTTT. The encoded protein is CASTRVGGKAFF.

The chain has TRBV7-2 and TRBJ1-1; D gene ambiguous. Germline CDR1 SGHTA, CDR2 FQGNSA. CDR3 length equals 13 residues. V lost 3 bases to trimming and J lost 5 bases, with 10 bases between them. CDR3 amino acids: CASSFDRRTEAFF. The DNA of the CDR3 is TGTGCCAGCAGCTTTGACCGGCGGACTGAAGCTTTCTTT.

This clone was seen once. The chain joins TRBV5-4 to TRBJ2-3, with 10 nucleotides matching TRBD2. CDR1 and CDR2 (germline): SGHNT, YYREEE (reference sequence). After removal of 4 bases from V and 5 bases from J, the junction contained 10 bases not matched to a gene. The CDR3 has 16 amino acids. CDR3 nucleotides: TGTGCCAGCAGCCCGGAGCTAGCGGGAGCGGGAGATACGCAGTATTTT. Translated, it gives CASSPELAGAGDTQYF.

This clone was detected a few times. The chain joins TRBV2 to TRBJ2-2; maybe TRBD2 (6 bases). Germline assignment: CDR1 SNHLY and CDR2 FYNNEI. The germline V and J ends were trimmed by 0 bases and 6 bases, with 11 bases remaining between them. CDR3 length equals 15 residues. The CDR3 DNA reads TGTGCCAGCAGTGAAGCGGGAGGCTGGGCCGGGGAGCTGTTTTTT. It encodes CASSEAGGWAGELFF.

There are many counts of this clone. V usage is TRBV7-9 and J usage is TRBJ2-2; TRBD1 matches at 7 bases. CDR3 size: 16 residues. Germline CDR1 SEHNR, CDR2 FQNEAQ (reference sequence). V was pared by 1 base and J by 0 bases, with 2 bases of the junction left unmatched. As DNA, the CDR3 is TGTGCCAGCAGCTTAGATCAGGGGGCGAACACCGGGGAGCTGTTTTTT. Translating it yields CASSLDQGANTGELFF.

The CDR3 DNA reads as TGTGCCAGCAGTAGTCCAGCGGGGGGTGAGCAGTTCTTC. Translated: CASSSPAGGEQFF. This sequence joins TRBV6-6 and TRBJ2-1; 9 positions agree with TRBD2. The germline V gene encodes CDR1 MNHNY and CDR2 SVGAGI (reference sequence). This CDR3 region has 13 residues. Germline trimming cut 5 bases from V and 9 bases from J; bases unmatched to any gene: 5.

This sequence joins TRBV7-2 and TRBJ1-2, with D uncertain. Looked up from germline, CDR1 is SGHTA and CDR2 is FQGNSA. CDR3 length equals 13 residues. The germline V and J ends were trimmed by 2 bases and 7 bases, with 11 bases remaining between them. DNA of the CDR3: TGTGCCAGCAGCTTATCACCCGGAGGTGGCTACACCTTC. This encodes CASSLSPGGGYTF. The full variable domain, its missing parts supplied by reference TRBV7-2 and TRBJ1-2, is GAGVSQSPSNKVTEKGKDVELRCDPISGHTALYWYRQSLGQGLEFLIYFQGNSAPDKSGLPSDRFSAERTGGSVSTLTIQRTQQEDSAVYLCASSLSPGGGYTFGSGTRLTVV.

With regard to this clone: This same CDR3 is encoded by further DNA sequences in the sample. The genes are TRBV5-4 and TRBJ2-3, with D hard to call. The CDR3 is 13 amino acids. Between the trimmed V and J ends, which lost 4 bases and 6 bases, there was a span of 12 bases. Germline V gene data show CDR1 as SGHNT and CDR2 as YYREEE (reference sequence). The CDR3 DNA follows: TGTGCCAGCAGCCAAGACTTGAGTGATACGCAGTATTTT. Protein sequence: CASSQDLSDTQYF. The full variable domain, rest sourced from reference TRBV5-4 and TRBJ2-3, is ETGVTQSPTHLIKTRGQQVTLRCSSQSGHNTVSWYQQALGQGPQFIFQYYREEENGRGNFPPRFSGLQFPNYSSELNVNALELDDSALYLCASSQDLSDTQYFGPGTRLTVL.